Below are 5 T cell receptor beta chains sequenced from a single sample in a study of cytomegalovirus exposure and HLA in healthy donors. The primer mix had 60 Vbeta and 13 Jbeta primers. TCRdb keeps only in-frame clones here, not all; method: immunoSEQ multiplex PCR. The repertoire includes about 98,000 clones, about 81% of them detected once, and about 1.5% sits in the top ten. Specimen: PBMCs. Every receptor here comes from a man aged 40-55 years in good health and CMV-seronegative.

The V and J genes are TRBV11-2 and TRBJ2-7; D is possibly TRBD1 (5 bases). Germline lookup yields CDR1 SGHAT and CDR2 FQNNGV. The CDR3 is 14 amino acids. Trimming removed 2 bases from V and 2 bases from J, with 10 bases in between. The CDR3 coding sequence is TGTGCCAGCAGCTTATCCAGGGCCACCTACGAGCAGTACTTC. Its translation: CASSLSRATYEQYF.

The V call is TRBV25-1, the J call TRBJ2-1; 8 nucleotides match TRBD2. The J segment lost 7 bases and the V segment lost 1 base, leaving 6 bases of the junction unmatched. Germline CDR1 MGHDK, CDR2 SYGVNS. The CDR3 loop spans 15 amino acids. CDR3 in amino acids: CASSELAGGANEQFF. The CDR3 coding sequence is TGTGCCAGCAGTGAATTGGCGGGGGGCGCGAATGAGCAGTTCTTC. The whole variable domain, filled in from reference TRBV25-1 and TRBJ2-1, reads EADIYQTPRYLVIGTGKKITLECSQTMGHDKMYWYQQDPGMELHLIHYSYGVNSTEKGDLSSESTVSRIRTEHFPLTLESARPSHTSQYLCASSELAGGANEQFFGPGTRLTVL.

The V and J genes are TRBV7-9 and TRBJ1-3; D not certain. The CDR3 has 14 residues. Deletions cut 3 bases from V and 3 bases from J, with 9 bases between. Germline-derived CDR1 and CDR2 are SEHNR and FQNEAQ (reference sequence). CDR3 in DNA: TGTGCCAGCAGCTTGGCAGGCTTTGGAAACACCATATATTTT. Amino acids: CASSLAGFGNTIYF. Combining the CDR3 with reference TRBV7-9 and TRBJ1-3 gives the whole variable domain DTGVSQNPRHKITKRGQNVTFRCDPISEHNRLYWYRQTLGQGPEFLTYFQNEAQLEKSRLLSDRFSAERPKGSFSTLEIQRTEQGDSAMYLCASSLAGFGNTIYFGEGSWLTVV.

The V call is TRBV23-1, the J call TRBJ2-1; a weak D match, TRBD1 (5 bases). TRBV23-1 is placed among ORFs of uncertain function. Deletions cut 7 bases from V and 8 bases from J, with 18 bases between. The CDR3 covers 14 residues. DNA of the CDR3: TGCGCCAGCATTCAGGGCAGGGTTCCCCATGAGCAGTTCTTC. This codes for CASIQGRVPHEQFF.

The chain links TRBV5-1 to TRBJ2-2; D is possibly TRBD1 (6 bases). V dropped 0 bases and J dropped 1 base, with 13 bases sitting between them. This CDR3 has 17 residues. Germline V lookup: CDR1 SGHRS, CDR2 YFSETQ. CDR3 region: CASSLDHQGQNTGELFF. As DNA, the CDR3 is TGCGCCAGCAGCTTGGATCACCAGGGACAGAACACCGGGGAGCTGTTTTTT.